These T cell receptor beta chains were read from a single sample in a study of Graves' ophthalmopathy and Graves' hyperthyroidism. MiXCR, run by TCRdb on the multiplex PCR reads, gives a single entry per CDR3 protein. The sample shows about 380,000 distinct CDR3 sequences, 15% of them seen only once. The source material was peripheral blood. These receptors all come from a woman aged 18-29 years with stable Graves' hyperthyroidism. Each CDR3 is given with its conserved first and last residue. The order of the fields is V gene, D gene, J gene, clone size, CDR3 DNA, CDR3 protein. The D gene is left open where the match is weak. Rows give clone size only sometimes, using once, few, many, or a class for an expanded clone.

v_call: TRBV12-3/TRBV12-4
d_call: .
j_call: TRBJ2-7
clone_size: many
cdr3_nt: TGTGCCAGCAGTTTAGGGGGCAGGGGGGTCTACGAGCAGTACTTC
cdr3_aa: CASSLGGRGVYEQYF

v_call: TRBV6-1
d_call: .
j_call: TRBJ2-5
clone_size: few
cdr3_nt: TGTGCCAGCAGTGATTTAGCGGAGACCCAGTACTTC
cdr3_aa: CASSDLAETQYF

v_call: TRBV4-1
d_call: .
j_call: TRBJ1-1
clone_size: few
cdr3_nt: TGCGCCAGCAGCCAAGATCGAGTGAGAGGGGGAGCTTTCTTT
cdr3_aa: CASSQDRVRGGAFF

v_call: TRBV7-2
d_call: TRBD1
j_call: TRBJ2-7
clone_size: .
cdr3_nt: TGTGCCAGCAGCTTCAGGGGGACGCAGTACTTC
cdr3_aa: CASSFRGTQYF

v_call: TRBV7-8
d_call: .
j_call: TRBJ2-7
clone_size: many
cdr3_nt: TGTGCCAGCAGCCCGAACCCGGGGGAAACATACGAGCAGTACTTC
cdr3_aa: CASSPNPGETYEQYF

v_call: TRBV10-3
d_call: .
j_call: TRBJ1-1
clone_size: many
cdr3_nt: TGTGCCATCAGAGTTGACTTGCGGAACACTGAAGCTTTCTTT
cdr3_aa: CAIRVDLRNTEAFF

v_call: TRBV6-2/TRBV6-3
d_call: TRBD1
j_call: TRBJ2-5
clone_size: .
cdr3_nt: TGTGCCAGCAGTTCGACCCCAGGGGGCCAGGAGACCCAGTACTTC
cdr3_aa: CASSSTPGGQETQYF

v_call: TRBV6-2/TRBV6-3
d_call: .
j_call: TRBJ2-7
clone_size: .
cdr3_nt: TGTGCCAGCACCCTGGGAAGGCCCTACGAGCAGTACTTC
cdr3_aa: CASTLGRPYEQYF

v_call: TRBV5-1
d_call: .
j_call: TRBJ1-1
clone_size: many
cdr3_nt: TGCGCCAGCAGCTGGGGAGACAGAGCTAACACTGAAGCTTTCTTT
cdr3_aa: CASSWGDRANTEAFF

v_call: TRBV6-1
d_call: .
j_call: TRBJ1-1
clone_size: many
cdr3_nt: TGTGCCAGCAGTGTTGGGGGCACACGCACTGAAGCTTTCTTT
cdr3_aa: CASSVGGTRTEAFF

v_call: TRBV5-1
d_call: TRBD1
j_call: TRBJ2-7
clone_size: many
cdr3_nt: TGCGCCAGCAGCTTTGGACAGGGGGTGACATATAAATCGCCGGCCTACGAGCAGTACTTC
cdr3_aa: CASSFGQGVTYKSPAYEQYF

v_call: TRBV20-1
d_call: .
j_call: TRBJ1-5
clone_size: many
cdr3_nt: TGCAGTGCGGGTCCGGGTTTGGGCAATCAGCCCCAGCATTTT
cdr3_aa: CSAGPGLGNQPQHF

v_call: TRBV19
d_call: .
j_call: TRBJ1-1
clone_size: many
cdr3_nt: TGTGCCAGTAGTATAGACATCCGAGGGACTGAAGCTTTCTTT
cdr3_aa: CASSIDIRGTEAFF

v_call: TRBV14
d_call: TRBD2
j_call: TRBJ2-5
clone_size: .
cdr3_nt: TGTGCCAGCAGCCTAGGGACTAGGAGGTCGGAGACCCAGTACTTC
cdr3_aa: CASSLGTRRSETQYF

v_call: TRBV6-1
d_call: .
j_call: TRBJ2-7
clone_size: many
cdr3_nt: TGTGCCAGCAGTGCGACTCTATCCCACGAGCAGTACTTC
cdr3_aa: CASSATLSHEQYF

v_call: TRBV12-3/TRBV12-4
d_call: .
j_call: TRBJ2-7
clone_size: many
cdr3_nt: TGTGCCAGCAGGGACAGCAGTATATACGAGCAGTACTTC
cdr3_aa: CASRDSSIYEQYF

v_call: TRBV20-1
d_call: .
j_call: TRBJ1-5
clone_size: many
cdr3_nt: TGCAGTGCTTCCCAGGGTGCCGATCAGCCCCAGCATTTT
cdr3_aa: CSASQGADQPQHF

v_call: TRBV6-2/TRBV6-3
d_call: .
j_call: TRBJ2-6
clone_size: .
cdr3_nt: TGTGCCAGCACCCCGGGGAGACCAAACTCTGGGGTCAACGTCCTGACTTTC
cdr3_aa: CASTPGRPNSGVNVLTF

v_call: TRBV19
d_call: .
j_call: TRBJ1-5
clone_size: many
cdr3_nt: TGTGCCAGTAGTATGGGGGGGACGAACGGTCAGCCCCAGCATTTT
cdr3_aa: CASSMGGTNGQPQHF